The 9 T cell receptor beta chains given below trace back to one sample, sequenced in a study of blood T cells in healthy people across ages. Alongside a J-beta primer mix, a sample-barcoded 5' primer served in a second PCR lasting roughly 6 to 11 cycles. One entry per CDR3 protein, called by TCRdb with MiXCR from the 5' RACE reads. This table holds 590,000 or so distinct CDR3 sequences, approximately 30% found once. The sequencing sample was made of blood. The receptors stem from a woman of 80 years or more in good health.

This clonotype showed up many times. The rearrangement links TRBV20-1 to TRBJ2-7; 9 bases agree with TRBD2. The CDR3 runs to 14 residues. From germline, CDR1 is DFQATT and CDR2 SNEGSKA (reference sequence). V was pared by 5 bases and J by 4 bases, with 9 bases of the junction left unmatched. The CDR3 region has the DNA TGCAGTGCTGCCCCGGGACTAGCATTATACGAGCAGTACTTC. It codes for CSAAPGLALYEQYF.

This clonotype was recorded at least ten times. The chain uses TRBV4-1 and TRBJ2-7; 11 bases align to TRBD1. This CDR3 is 16 amino acids long. Germline CDR1 and CDR2: MGHRA and YSYEKL. Trimming cost V 2 bases and J 4 bases; bases outside gene matches: 7. CDR3 protein: CASSQNAGTGGYEQYF. The CDR3, as DNA: TGCGCCAGCAGCCAAAATGCCGGGACAGGGGGGTACGAGCAGTACTTC.

This clonotype was detected ten times or more. The chain recombines TRBV20-1 with TRBJ1-5; 8 positions agree with TRBD1. The CDR3 length is 12 residues. Germline V lookup: CDR1 DFQATT, CDR2 SNEGSKA (reference sequence). J was trimmed by 7 bases and V by 3 bases; bases with no gene match: 2. CDR3 region: CSASRGPQPQHF. The CDR3 nucleotides read TGCAGTGCTAGCAGGGGGCCGCAGCCCCAGCATTTT.

This clonotype was counted ten times or more. The J gene is TRBJ2-3, the V gene TRBV20-1; 10 nucleotides agree with TRBD2. The V and J ends lost 6 bases and 5 bases, in that order; junction bases with no gene match: 14. Germline values: CDR1 DFQATT, CDR2 SNEGSKA (reference sequence). This CDR3 comprises 16 residues. The CDR3 spells CSARRGAGGPEDTQYF. CDR3 nucleotide sequence: TGCAGTGCCCGCCGGGGAGCGGGGGGGCCAGAAGATACGCAGTATTTT.

This clonotype was counted many times. The rearrangement links TRBV7-9 to TRBJ1-4; D is uncertain. The CDR3 consists of 12 residues. Trimming stripped 5 bases from V and 10 bases from J, with 11 bases between. From germline, CDR1 is SEHNR and CDR2 FQNEAQ (reference sequence). CDR3 protein: CASSRRDRKLFF. CDR3 sequence (DNA): TGTGCCAGCAGCCGCCGGGATCGAAAACTGTTTTTT.

The chain is built from TRBV7-8 and TRBJ2-5; 9 bases align to TRBD1. The CDR3 length is 15 residues. V lost 5 bases and J lost 4; bases outside the gene matches: 8. Germline V gene sequence: CDR1 SGHVS, CDR2 FQNEAQ. The CDR3 DNA reads TGTGCCAGCAGCATCCGGACAGGGGCTGGAGAGACCCAGTACTTC. This translates into CASSIRTGAGETQYF.

About this clonotype: This may stem from a read error, because a much larger clone lies one nucleotide away. This sequence joins TRBV20-1 and TRBJ1-2; a possible D gene is TRBD1 (5 bases). V shed 3 bases and J shed 2 bases, with 7 bases lying between them. CDR1 is DFQATT and CDR2 is SNEGSKA in the germline V gene (reference sequence). The CDR3 sequence is 12 residues long. The CDR3 loop is CSASRTNYGYTF. The CDR3 region has the DNA TGCAGTGCTAGCAGGACAAACTATGGCTACACCTTC.

The chain recombines TRBV20-1 with TRBJ2-3; 12 nucleotides agree with TRBD2. Germline V gives CDR1 DFQATT, CDR2 SNEGSKA (reference sequence). V lost 6 bases, J lost 4 bases, and 5 bases stayed unmatched. The CDR3 length is 14 residues. The CDR3 region is CSATSGGRSDTQYF. The CDR3 DNA follows: TGCAGTGCCACTAGCGGGGGGAGGTCAGATACGCAGTATTTT.

This CDR3 is CASFSGFLSPFNEKLFF. Here the CDR3 DNA reads TGTGCCAGCTTTTCAGGGTTCCTAAGTCCATTTAATGAAAAACTGTTTTTT. The chain recombines TRBV27 with TRBJ1-4; maybe TRBD1 (5 bases). Germline V gene data show CDR1 as MNHEY and CDR2 as SMNVEV (reference sequence). The CDR3 is made up of 17 amino acids. V lost 8 bases and J lost 4, with 23 bases in between.